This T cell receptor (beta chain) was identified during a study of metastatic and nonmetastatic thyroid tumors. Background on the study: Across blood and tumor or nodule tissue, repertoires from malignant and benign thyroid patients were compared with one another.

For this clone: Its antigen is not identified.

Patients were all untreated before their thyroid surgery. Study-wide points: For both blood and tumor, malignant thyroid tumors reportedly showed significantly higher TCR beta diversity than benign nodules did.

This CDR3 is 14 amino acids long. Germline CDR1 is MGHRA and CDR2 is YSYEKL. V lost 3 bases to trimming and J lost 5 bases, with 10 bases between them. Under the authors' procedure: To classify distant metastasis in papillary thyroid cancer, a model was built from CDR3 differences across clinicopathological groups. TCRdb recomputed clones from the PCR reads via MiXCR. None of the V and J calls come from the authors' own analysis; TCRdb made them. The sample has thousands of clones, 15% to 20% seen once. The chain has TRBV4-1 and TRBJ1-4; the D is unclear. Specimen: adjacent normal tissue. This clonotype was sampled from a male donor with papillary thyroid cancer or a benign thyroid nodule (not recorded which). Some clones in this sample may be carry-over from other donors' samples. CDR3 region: CASSQRGGNEKLFF. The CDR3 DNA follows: TGCGCCAGCAGCCAGAGAGGAGGAAATGAAAAACTGTTTTTT.